Ten or more counts support the clone carrying this TCR beta chain. The data originate from a study of T cells in Graves' hyperthyroidism and ophthalmopathy. Using RNA transcripts as the source, TCR beta CDR3 regions were amplified. Primed by the HTBI set, a first-round RT-PCR was run on the TCR CDR3. MiXCR, run by TCRdb on the multiplex PCR reads, gives a single entry per CDR3 protein. Here the sample spans approximately 350,000 distinct CDR3 sequences, about 15% being singletons. The study included ophthalmopathy patients with Clinical Activity Score at least 3, NOSPECS grade at least 4 and duration under 3 months. CDR1 and CDR2 (germline): LGHDT, YNNKEL (reference sequence). CDR3 length: 15 residues. Trimming left V 4 bases short and J 2 bases short, with 12 bases between.

This chain uses TRBV3-1 with TRBJ1-5; D is perhaps TRBD1 (6 bases). This clonotype originated in an older woman with Graves' ophthalmopathy. Sequencing was done on a sample of blood. The CDR3 here is CASSRTVGGNQPQHF. The CDR3 bases are TGTGCCAGCAGCCGGACAGTTGGTGGCAATCAGCCCCAGCATTTT.